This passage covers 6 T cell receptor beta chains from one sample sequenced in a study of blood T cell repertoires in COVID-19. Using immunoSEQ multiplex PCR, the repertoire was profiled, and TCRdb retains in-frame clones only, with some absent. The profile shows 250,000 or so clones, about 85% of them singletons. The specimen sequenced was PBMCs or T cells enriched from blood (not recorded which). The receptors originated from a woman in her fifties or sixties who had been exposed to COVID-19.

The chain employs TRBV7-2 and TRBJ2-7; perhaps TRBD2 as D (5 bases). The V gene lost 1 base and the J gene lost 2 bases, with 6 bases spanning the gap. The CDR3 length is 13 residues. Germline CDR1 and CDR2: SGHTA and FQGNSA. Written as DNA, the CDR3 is TGTGCCAGCAGCTTAGAGAGGGCCTACGAGCAGTACTTC. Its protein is CASSLERAYEQYF.

The CDR3 DNA reads as TGTGCCAGCAGCTTAGAGGCGACGGAGTCCTACGAGCAGTACTTC. It encodes CASSLEATESYEQYF. The rearrangement joins TRBV11-2 to TRBJ2-7; no clear D gene. V was pared by 0 bases and J by 1 base, with 10 bases between. CDR3 length: 15 amino acids. Per germline, CDR1 SGHAT and CDR2 FQNNGV.

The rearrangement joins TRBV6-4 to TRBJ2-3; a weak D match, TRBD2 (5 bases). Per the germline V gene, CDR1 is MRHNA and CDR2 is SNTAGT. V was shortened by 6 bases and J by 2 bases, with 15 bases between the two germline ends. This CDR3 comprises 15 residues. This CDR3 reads CASSPRAGNTDTQYF. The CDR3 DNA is TGTGCCAGCAGCCCGAGGGCAGGAAACACAGATACGCAGTATTTT.

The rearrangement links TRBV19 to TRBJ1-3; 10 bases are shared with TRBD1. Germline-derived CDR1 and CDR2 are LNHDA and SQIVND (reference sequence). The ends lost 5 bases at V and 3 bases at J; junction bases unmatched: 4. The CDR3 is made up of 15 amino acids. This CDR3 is CASSVDRGSGNTIYF. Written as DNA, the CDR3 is TGTGCCAGTAGTGTGGACAGGGGGAGTGGAAACACCATATATTTT.

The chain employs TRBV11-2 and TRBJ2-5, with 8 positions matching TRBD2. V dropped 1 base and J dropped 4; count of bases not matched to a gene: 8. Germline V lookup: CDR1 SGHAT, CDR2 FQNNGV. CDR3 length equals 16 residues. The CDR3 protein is CASSLVTGGQGETQYF. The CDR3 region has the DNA TGTGCCAGCAGCTTAGTTACGGGGGGGCAAGGAGAGACCCAGTACTTC.

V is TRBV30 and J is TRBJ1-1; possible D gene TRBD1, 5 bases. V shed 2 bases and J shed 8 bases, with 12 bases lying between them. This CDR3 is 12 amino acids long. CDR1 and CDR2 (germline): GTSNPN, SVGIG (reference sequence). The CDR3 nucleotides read TGTGCCTGGAGTCGGTCGCAGGGAGAAGCTTTCTTT. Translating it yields CAWSRSQGEAFF.